The 30 T cell receptor beta chains below come from one sample, sequenced in a study of blood T cell repertoires in COVID-19. TCRdb's copy holds only in-frame clones and misses some; the assay was immunoSEQ multiplex PCR. The table lists over 400,000 clones, approximately 90% of them singletons, with roughly 8.5% in the top ten. Sequences were obtained from PBMCs or T cells enriched from blood (not recorded which). The receptors come from a woman in her sixties who had recovered from COVID-19.

V gene TRBV6-5 combines with J gene TRBJ1-5; 8 bases line up with TRBD1. CDR1 is MNHEY and CDR2 is SVGAGI in the germline V gene. This CDR3 is built from 15 residues. Unmatched junction bases numbered 10, after V lost 8 bases and J lost 4 bases. Written as DNA, the CDR3 is TGTGCCAGCTTTGCACGGACAGGGCCAAATCAGCCCCAGCATTTT. Protein product: CASFARTGPNQPQHF.

CDR3 coding DNA: TGTGCCTGGAGTGTTCTGGCCATCAACACCGGGGAGCTGTTTTTT. Protein: CAWSVLAINTGELFF. The chain recombines TRBV30 with TRBJ2-2; D ambiguous. The V gene lost 0 bases and the J gene lost 2 bases, with 10 bases spanning the gap. The CDR3 has 15 amino acids. Germline assignment: CDR1 GTSNPN and CDR2 SVGIG (reference sequence).

CDR3 in DNA: TGTGCCAGCAGCCCTCAGGGCTATGGCTACACCTTC. Protein sequence: CASSPQGYGYTF. This sequence joins TRBV5-4 and TRBJ1-2; weak D call: TRBD1 (5 bases). From germline, CDR1 is SGHNT and CDR2 YYREEE (reference sequence). Trimming removed 4 bases at V and 4 bases at J, with 8 bases between. This CDR3 is 12 amino acids long.

The chain uses TRBV13 and TRBJ1-3; unclear D gene. V was shortened by 3 bases and J by 4 bases, with 4 bases between the two germline ends. Germline V gene lookup returns CDR1 PRHDT and CDR2 FYEKMQ (reference sequence). There are 12 residues in the CDR3. The CDR3 reads CASSLRGNTIYF. In DNA, the CDR3 is TGTGCCAGCAGCTTGCGGGGAAACACCATATATTTT.

This chain connects TRBV3-1 (or the pseudogene TRBV3-2) to TRBJ2-3, with D unresolved. Germline lookup yields CDR1 LGHDT and CDR2 YNNKEL (reference sequence). Trimming left V 4 bases short and J 6 bases short, with 5 bases between. The CDR3 covers 11 residues. The CDR3 region has the DNA TGTGCCAGCAGCCCCGGGGATACGCAGTATTTT. It is translated as CASSPGDTQYF.

The chain joins TRBV24-1 to TRBJ2-3; D is ambiguous. The V gene lost 1 base and the J gene lost 2 bases, with 6 bases spanning the gap. The CDR3 has 14 amino acids. The germline gives CDR1 KGHDR, CDR2 SFDVKD. The CDR3 DNA reads as TGTGCCACCAGTGATTTTGACTCCACAGATACGCAGTATTTT. Amino acid sequence: CATSDFDSTDTQYF.

The rearrangement links TRBV27 to TRBJ2-1; 8 positions agree with TRBD1. Trimming removed 4 bases from V and 0 bases from J; junction bases left unmatched: 14. Germline V CDR1 and CDR2: MNHEY, SMNVEV (reference sequence). The CDR3 is 19 amino acids. Here the CDR3 reads CASSSQLGGQAHSYNEQFF. The CDR3 DNA sequence: TGTGCCAGCAGTTCCCAGTTGGGGGGACAGGCGCACTCCTACAATGAGCAGTTCTTC.

The genes are TRBV29-1 and TRBJ1-5; D might be TRBD1 (6 bases). Germline-derived CDR1 and CDR2 are SQVTM and ANQGSEA. V gave up 7 bases and J gave up 5 bases, with 18 bases separating them. The CDR3 is 14 amino acids. CDR3 bases: TGCAGCGCTCCAGAGGGGGGGGAGTATCAGCCCCAGCATTTT. It codes for CSAPEGGEYQPQHF.

The V and J genes are TRBV19 and TRBJ1-5, with D possibly being TRBD1 (5 bases). Germline V lookup: CDR1 LNHDA, CDR2 SQIVND (reference sequence). The CDR3 covers 13 residues. With 3 bases removed from V and 7 bases from J, the gap between germline ends came to 10 bases. CDR3 nucleotides: TGTGCCAGTAGTATGTCCTGGGGCCAGCCCCAGCATTTT. This translates into CASSMSWGQPQHF.

V gene TRBV5-6 combines with J gene TRBJ2-7; 8 positions agree with TRBD1. Germline CDR1 is SGHDT and CDR2 is YYEEEE. CDR3 length equals 14 residues. The trim removed 3 bases at V and 5 bases at J, leaving 7 bases unmatched. As DNA, the CDR3 is TGTGCCAGCAGCTCCCGGACAGGGAGCGACGAGCAGTACGTC. This translates into CASSSRTGSDEQYV.

The chain couples TRBV10-2 to TRBJ1-1, with D unclear. The germline V gene has CDR1 WSHSY and CDR2 SAAADI. CDR3 length: 12 residues. V lost 5 bases, J lost 3 bases, and 7 bases lay in between. The CDR3 coding sequence is TGCGCCAGCAGTCGCCGGGACACTGAAGCTTTCTTT. Encoded protein: CASSRRDTEAFF.

This clone was counted between two and nine times. The V call is TRBV5-1, the J call TRBJ1-2, with D possibly being TRBD1 (5 bases). Between the trimmed V and J ends, which lost 4 bases and 4 bases, there was a span of 14 bases. Germline V gene sequence: CDR1 SGHRS, CDR2 YFSETQ. The CDR3 is 14 amino acids. The DNA of the CDR3 is TGCGCCAGCAGCCTGACGGGGGGGTTCTATGGCTACACCTTC. Translated, it gives CASSLTGGFYGYTF.

The V call is TRBV27, the J call TRBJ2-4; 12 bases match TRBD2. The CDR3 runs 18 residues. Germline V lookup: CDR1 MNHEY, CDR2 SMNVEV (reference sequence). Trimming took 2 bases from V and 0 from J; bases not matched to a gene: 5. CDR3 sequence (DNA): TGTGCCAGCAGTTTAGCTGGGACTAGCGGGCTAGCCAAAAACATTCAGTACTTC. Translation gives CASSLAGTSGLAKNIQYF.

The DNA for the CDR3 is TGTGCCAGCAGCGTGACAGGGGACATTGAAGCTTTCTTT. Translation gives CASSVTGDIEAFF. The chain links TRBV11-3 to TRBJ1-1, with 8 bases lining up with TRBD1. This CDR3 comprises 13 residues. V gave up 5 bases and J gave up 7 bases; unmatched junction bases: 6. From germline, CDR1 is SGHNT and CDR2 YENEEA.

This rearrangement joins TRBV18 to TRBJ1-2, with TRBD1 matching over 7 bases. CDR1 KGHSH and CDR2 LQKENI come from the germline V gene. The CDR3 extends over 15 amino acids. The ends lost 4 bases at V and 4 bases at J; junction bases unmatched: 9. CDR3 protein: CASSLTRGTAYGYTF. As DNA, the CDR3 is TGTGCCAGCTCACTAACCCGGGGGACAGCCTATGGCTACACCTTC. Full variable domain (outside the CDR3, taken from reference TRBV18 and TRBJ1-2): NAGVMQNPRHLVRRRGQEARLRCSPMKGHSHVYWYRQLPEEGLKFMVYLQKENIIDESGMPKERFSAEFPKEGPSILRIQQVVRGDSAAYFCASSLTRGTAYGYTFGSGTRLTVV.

The chain links TRBV30 to TRBJ1-4; 8 nucleotides line up with TRBD1. This CDR3 has 15 residues. Trimming removed 2 bases from V and 2 bases from J; junction bases left unmatched: 4. The germline CDR1 and CDR2 sequences are GTSNPN and SVGIG (reference sequence). Written as DNA, the CDR3 is TGTGCCTGGAGTTCAACAGGGGGGACTAATGAAAAACTGTTTTTT. Translated: CAWSSTGGTNEKLFF.

The CDR3, as DNA: TGTGCCAGCAGCGTACGACAGGGCTGGGACCAGACCTATGGCTACACCTTC. Protein: CASSVRQGWDQTYGYTF. The chain has TRBV9 and TRBJ1-2; 7 nucleotides align to TRBD1. V trimming: 1 base; J trimming: 4 bases; junction bases outside the gene matches: 13. Germline V gene data show CDR1 as SGDLS and CDR2 as YYNGEE. The CDR3 is 17 amino acids.

The chain is built from TRBV27 and TRBJ2-6, with a weak D call TRBD1 (6 bases). Germline CDR1 reads MNHEY; CDR2 reads SMNVEV (reference sequence). The V end lost 9 bases, the J end lost 4 bases, and 13 bases lay between the germline ends. This CDR3 region has 14 residues. The CDR3: CARVTGLGANVLTF. DNA of the CDR3: TGTGCCAGAGTTACAGGGTTAGGGGCCAACGTCCTGACTTTC.

This clone was detected a few times. The genes are TRBV7-8 and TRBJ2-2; the D is unclear. V was pared by 5 bases and J by 6 bases, with 7 bases between. Germline V gives CDR1 SGHVS, CDR2 FQNEAQ. CDR3 size: 12 residues. In DNA, the CDR3 is TGTGCCAGCAGCCCGGTCGCCGGGGAGCTGTTTTTT. Translated, it gives CASSPVAGELFF.

V and J are TRBV25-1 and TRBJ1-4, with 8 positions matching TRBD1. Per the germline V gene, CDR1 is MGHDK and CDR2 is SYGVNS. J was trimmed by 8 bases and V by 0 bases; bases with no gene match: 5. There are 15 residues in the CDR3. The CDR3 DNA is TGTGCCAGCAGTGAATACGGGACAGGATCAGAAAAACTGTTTTTT. This encodes CASSEYGTGSEKLFF.

The CDR3 region has the DNA TGTGCCAGCAGCCAGGAGGGAGATACGCAGTATTTT. Protein product: CASSQEGDTQYF. V gene TRBV11-2 combines with J gene TRBJ2-3; D is possibly TRBD2 (6 bases). Germline assignment: CDR1 SGHAT and CDR2 FQNNGV. The V end lost 5 bases, the J end lost 5 bases, and 8 bases lay between the germline ends. This CDR3 region has 12 residues.

The gene calls are TRBV5-6 and TRBJ2-1; D remains unclear. The CDR3 sequence is 14 residues long. V lost 0 bases, J lost 4 bases, and 8 bases lay in between. Germline CDR1 SGHDT, CDR2 YYEEEE. The CDR3 bases are TGTGCCAGCAGCTTGGGACTTCTATACAATGAGCAGTTCTTC. Amino acid sequence: CASSLGLLYNEQFF.

The chain employs TRBV29-1 and TRBJ1-5, with TRBD1 identical over 9 bases. The CDR3 is 17 amino acids. The germline CDR1 and CDR2 sequences are SQVTM and ANQGSEA. Trimming at V came to 3 bases and at J to 4 bases, leaving 13 bases not matched to a gene. The CDR3 nucleotides are TGCAGCGTTGACGAGGACAGGGGTGAGTATGGGAATCAGCCCCAGCATTTT. Protein: CSVDEDRGEYGNQPQHF.

This clone was picked up one time. The chain combines TRBV6-1 with TRBJ2-6, with a weak D call TRBD1 (6 bases). The CDR3 is 16 residues long. CDR1 is MNHNS and CDR2 is SASEGT in the germline V gene. Trimming removed 1 base at V and 2 bases at J, with 9 bases between. The CDR3 here is CASSEGQAPGANVLTF. The CDR3 DNA sequence: TGTGCCAGCAGTGAAGGACAGGCCCCTGGGGCCAACGTCCTGACTTTC.

This chain links TRBV10-3 with TRBJ2-2, with 11 bases matching TRBD1. This CDR3 contains 17 residues. The V segment lost 6 bases and the J segment 1 base; nucleotides outside the gene matches: 7. The germline gives CDR1 ENHRY, CDR2 SYGVKD. This CDR3 reads CAIRDRGLVGNTGELFF. The DNA of the CDR3 is TGTGCCATCAGGGACAGGGGGCTCGTGGGGAACACCGGGGAGCTGTTTTTT.

This rearrangement joins TRBV27 to TRBJ2-2; 8 bases map to TRBD2. CDR1 and CDR2 from the germline V gene are MNHEY and SMNVEV (reference sequence). The CDR3 is made up of 16 amino acids. V gave up 3 bases and J gave up 7 bases; unmatched junction bases: 10. CDR3 region: CASSFPGRGGFGELFF. CDR3 bases: TGTGCCAGCAGTTTTCCTGGTCGGGGGGGCTTCGGGGAGCTGTTTTTT.

The chain employs TRBV16 and TRBJ1-2; D is uncertain. Germline V gene sequence: CDR1 KGHSY, CDR2 FQNENV. This CDR3 comprises 13 residues. Trimming pared 5 bases from V and 8 bases from J, leaving 15 bases between. CDR3 residues: CASSSRGGRGYTF. DNA for the CDR3: TGTGCCAGCAGCTCCCGGGGTGGGCGCGGCTACACCTTC. The variable domain in full, completed from reference TRBV16 and TRBJ1-2, reads GEEVAQTPKHLVRGEGQKAKLYCAPIKGHSYVFWYQQVLKNEFKFLISFQNENVFDETGMPKERFSAKCLPNSPCSLEIQATKLEDSAVYFCASSSRGGRGYTFGSGTRLTVV.

The V gene is TRBV10-3, the J gene TRBJ1-6, with no clear D. This CDR3 has 14 amino acids. Deletions cut 0 bases from V and 6 bases from J, with 6 bases between. CDR1 is ENHRY and CDR2 is SYGVKD in the germline V gene. The DNA for the CDR3 is TGTGCCATCAGTGAGTCCCGGAGTAATTCACCCCTCCACTTT. It translates to CAISESRSNSPLHF.

This clone has just one count. The gene calls are TRBV7-9 and TRBJ2-1, with TRBD2 matching over 9 bases. J gave up 0 bases and V 0 bases, and 6 bases lay outside the gene matches. The germline V gene encodes CDR1 SEHNR and CDR2 FQNEAQ (reference sequence). The CDR3 covers 18 residues. The CDR3 bases are TGTGCCAGCAGCTTAGCGGCCAGCGGGGGGCCCTCCTACAATGAGCAGTTCTTC. Protein: CASSLAASGGPSYNEQFF. Using reference TRBV7-9 and TRBJ2-1 for the parts outside the CDR3, the full variable domain is DTGVSQNPRHKITKRGQNVTFRCDPISEHNRLYWYRQTLGQGPEFLTYFQNEAQLEKSRLLSDRFSAERPKGSFSTLEIQRTEQGDSAMYLCASSLAASGGPSYNEQFFGPGTRLTVL.

The gene calls are TRBV7-8 and TRBJ2-2; 12 bases are a match to TRBD1. The CDR3 spans 15 residues. V was pared by 5 bases and J by 7 bases, with 5 bases of the junction left unmatched. Germline V lookup: CDR1 SGHVS, CDR2 FQNEAQ. CDR3: CASSGTGGLSGELFF. The CDR3 region has the DNA TGTGCCAGCAGCGGGACAGGGGGCCTTAGCGGGGAGCTGTTTTTT.